The 8 T cell receptor beta chains in this list originate from one sample, sequenced in a study of CD8 T cells in ankylosing spondylitis. Study findings and constraints: For ankylosing spondylitis blood, a TCR beta motif of 7 or 8 highly homologous variants appeared characteristic.

TCRdb fed the 5' RACE reads into MiXCR, producing one record per CDR3 protein. The sample contains about 540,000 distinct CDR3 sequences, 12% of which appear only once. Their antigens are not known. The specimen sequenced was blood, either unsorted or a sorted T cell fraction (not recorded which). The source is a male donor with ankylosing spondylitis.

The sample holds a few counts of this clonotype. The chain uses TRBV5-1 and TRBJ2-2; 12 nucleotides line up with TRBD2. V lost 4 bases and J lost 2; bases outside the gene matches: 3. The CDR3 covers 16 residues. Germline lookup yields CDR1 SGHRS and CDR2 YFSETQ. CDR3 sequence (DNA): TGCGCCAGCAGCCGACTAGCGGGAGAAAACACCGGGGAGCTGTTTTTT. Residues: CASSRLAGENTGELFF. The full variable domain, with the rest looked up from reference TRBV5-1 and TRBJ2-2, is KAGVTQTPRYLIKTRGQQVTLSCSPISGHRSVSWYQQTPGQGLQFLFEYFSETQRNKGNFPGRFSGRQFSNSRSEMNVSTLELGDSALYLCASSRLAGENTGELFFGEGSRLTVL.

At least ten counts were recorded for this clonotype. The chain combines TRBV14 with TRBJ2-1; D not certain. The germline V gene has CDR1 SGHDN and CDR2 FVKESK. V lost 0 bases and J lost 9, with 6 bases in between. The CDR3 extends over 12 amino acids. The CDR3 spells CASSQDTVEQFF. The DNA of the CDR3 is TGTGCCAGCAGCCAAGATACAGTTGAGCAGTTCTTC.

The genes are TRBV5-6 and TRBJ2-5; the D is unclear. The CDR3 is made up of 12 amino acids. Germline V gene sequence: CDR1 SGHDT, CDR2 YYEEEE. V was trimmed by 3 bases and J by 7 bases, leaving 10 bases between them. Here the CDR3 DNA reads TGTGCCAGCAGCTATTCCGAAGGGACCCAGTACTTC. Translating gives CASSYSEGTQYF. Together with reference TRBV5-6 and TRBJ2-5, the CDR3 gives the full variable domain: DAGVTQSPTHLIKTRGQQVTLRCSPKSGHDTVSWYQQALGQGPQFIFQYYEEEERQRGNFPDRFSGHQFPNYSSELNVNALLLGDSALYLCASSYSEGTQYFGPGTRLLVL.

This clonotype has a count of ten or more. The chain carries TRBV7-2 and TRBJ1-4; D may be TRBD1 (5 bases). From germline, CDR1 is SGHTA and CDR2 FQGNSA. The CDR3 contains 16 residues. The ends were cut back, 5 bases at V and 4 bases at J, with 17 bases in the middle. The CDR3 DNA reads TGTGCCAGCAGCCCAGACTCGACAGCTCATAATGAAAAACTGTTTTTT. This gives the protein CASSPDSTAHNEKLFF.

This clonotype was picked up a small number of times. The J gene is TRBJ1-6, the V gene TRBV12-3 or TRBV12-4; 9 nucleotides agree with TRBD1. CDR3 length equals 15 residues. V gave up 5 bases and J gave up 8 bases; unmatched junction bases: 7. CDR3 bases: TGTGCCAGCAGTCCTGGACAGGGGCTGTATTCACCCCTCCACTTT. This translates into CASSPGQGLYSPLHF.

In DNA, the CDR3 is TGTGCCAGCCTACAAGGTAGCAATCAGCCCCAGCATTTT. Protein: CASLQGSNQPQHF. The V and J genes are TRBV6-1 and TRBJ1-5; no clear D gene. Germline CDR1 and CDR2: MNHNS and SASEGT. The CDR3 consists of 13 residues. The V gene lost 8 bases and the J gene lost 0 bases, with 8 bases spanning the gap.

To note about this clonotype: A single base separates this from a much larger clone, so it may be a read error. The V gene is TRBV11-2, the J gene TRBJ2-7; TRBD1 agrees at 8 bases. The CDR3 contains 15 residues. CDR1 and CDR2 from the germline V gene are SGHAT and FQNNGV. J was trimmed by 4 bases and V by 9 bases; bases with no gene match: 14. DNA for the CDR3: TGTGCCAGGAGCCCACGGACGGACAGGGTTTACGAGCAGTACTTC. This gives the protein CARSPRTDRVYEQYF. The variable domain in full, completed from reference TRBV11-2 and TRBJ2-7, reads EAGVAQSPRYKIIEKRQSVAFWCNPISGHATLYWYQQILGQGPKLLIQFQNNGVVDDSQLPKDRFSAERLKGVDSTLKIQPAKLEDSAVYLCARSPRTDRVYEQYFGPGTRLTVT.

This clonotype came up a few times. The V gene is TRBV21-1, the J gene TRBJ2-7; whether TRBD2, the table's D call, matches the DNA was not checked. TRBV21-1 is a known pseudogene. The length of the CDR3 is 20 residues. CDR3 coding DNA: TGTGCCAGCAGCAAAGTGGGACTAGCGGGAGATGAAGCTAGCTCCTACGAGCAGTACGTC. Its translation is CASSKVGLAGDEASSYEQYV.